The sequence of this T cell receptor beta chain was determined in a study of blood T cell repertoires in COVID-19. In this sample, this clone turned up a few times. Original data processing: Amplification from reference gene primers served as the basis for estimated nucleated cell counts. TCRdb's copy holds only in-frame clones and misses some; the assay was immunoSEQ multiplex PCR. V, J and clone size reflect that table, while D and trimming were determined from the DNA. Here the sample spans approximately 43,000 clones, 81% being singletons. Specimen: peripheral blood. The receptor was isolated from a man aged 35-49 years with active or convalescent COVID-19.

For the CDR3, the DNA is TGTGCCAGCAGCTTAGAGGCTAGCGGGGCGAACACCGGGGAGCTGTTTTTT. It is translated as CASSLEASGANTGELFF. The J gene is TRBJ2-2, the V gene TRBV7-6; the match to TRBD2 covers 9 bases. CDR1 SGHVS and CDR2 FNYEAQ come from the germline V gene. J was trimmed by 0 bases and V by 1 base; bases with no gene match: 3. This CDR3 is built from 17 residues. Combining the CDR3 with reference TRBV7-6 and TRBJ2-2 gives the whole variable domain GAGVSQSPRYKVTKRGQDVALRCDPISGHVSLYWYRQALGQGPEFLTYFNYEAQQDKSGLPNDRFSAERPEGSISTLTIQRTEQRDSAMYRCASSLEASGANTGELFFGEGSRLTVL.